The 23 T cell receptor beta chains given below trace back to one sample, sequenced in a study of blood T cells in healthy people across ages. For the second PCR, which ran for about 7 to 11 cycles, a sample-barcoded 5' primer and a J-beta primer mix were used. MiXCR, run by TCRdb on the 5' RACE reads, gives a single entry per CDR3 protein. In the table there are approximately 1.5 million distinct CDR3 sequences, 30% to 35% of which are singletons. Sequencing used blood. The source is a woman aged 30 to 39 in good health.

This clonotype turned up a few times. V and J are TRBV20-1 and TRBJ2-3, with TRBD2 identical over 11 bases. With V trimmed by 3 bases and J by 6 bases, 8 bases remained unmatched. The CDR3 runs 15 residues. Germline CDR1 DFQATT, CDR2 SNEGSKA (reference sequence). For the CDR3, the DNA is TGCAGTGCTAGCTCCACTAGCGGGGGATTGGATACGCAGTATTTT. Encoded protein: CSASSTSGGLDTQYF.

V and J are TRBV20-1 and TRBJ2-3; TRBD1 is a possible D gene (6 bases). Trimming pared 6 bases from V and 0 bases from J, leaving 19 bases between. Germline lookup yields CDR1 DFQATT and CDR2 SNEGSKA (reference sequence). The CDR3 consists of 16 residues. The DNA of the CDR3 is TGCAGTGCATCCGGGACCCAAAGGGGGAGCACAGATACGCAGTATTTT. This codes for CSASGTQRGSTDTQYF.

In regard to this clonotype: A much larger clone differs from this one at a single base, so this may be a read error. The chain links TRBV6-6 to TRBJ2-2; no clear D gene. Germline CDR1 MNHNY, CDR2 SVGAGI (reference sequence). The length of the CDR3 is 12 residues. The CDR3 here is CAGSHGAGELFF. CDR3 coding DNA: TGTGCCGGCAGTCACGGCGCCGGGGAGCTGTTTTTT.

This clonotype was counted at least ten times. The chain links TRBV4-2 to TRBJ2-3; 7 nucleotides line up with TRBD1. This CDR3 contains 17 residues. Trimming removed 4 bases from V and 2 bases from J; junction bases left unmatched: 12. Germline CDR1 LGHNA, CDR2 YNFKEQ. For the CDR3, the DNA is TGTGCCAGCAGCCGTGGCACAAACAGGGGTTCCACAGATACGCAGTATTTT. Residues: CASSRGTNRGSTDTQYF.

This clonotype was detected a few times. The chain is built from TRBV6-1 and TRBJ1-5; possible D gene TRBD1, 5 bases. This CDR3 contains 12 residues. The germline V gene encodes CDR1 MNHNS and CDR2 SASEGT. V was trimmed by 8 bases and J by 4 bases, leaving 9 bases between them. This chain's CDR3 is CASGTLNQPQHF. DNA for the CDR3: TGTGCCAGCGGGACCCTAAATCAGCCCCAGCATTTT.

This clonotype was recorded a few times. The rearrangement joins TRBV12-3 or TRBV12-4 to TRBJ2-3; 9 positions match TRBD1. J lost 2 bases, V lost 7 bases, and 10 bases had no gene match. This CDR3 is 16 amino acids long. The CDR3 protein is CASTLTGTGFTDTQYF. The CDR3 DNA reads as TGTGCCAGCACCCTTACCGGGACAGGGTTCACAGATACGCAGTATTTT.

This chain connects TRBV7-8 to TRBJ2-1, with TRBD2 matching 9 bases. CDR1 SGHVS and CDR2 FQNEAQ come from the germline V gene. J was trimmed by 6 bases and V by 5 bases; bases with no gene match: 8. This CDR3 has 15 amino acids. CDR3: CASSLLWTSVNEQFF. The CDR3 DNA reads as TGTGCCAGCAGCCTATTATGGACTAGCGTCAATGAGCAGTTCTTC.

The rearrangement joins TRBV12-3 or TRBV12-4 to TRBJ2-3; D not certain. This CDR3 spans 14 amino acids. V was clipped by 5 bases and J by 2 bases, with 11 bases between them. Here the CDR3 reads CASSHGQHTDTQYF. For the CDR3, the DNA is TGTGCCAGCAGTCATGGGCAGCACACAGATACGCAGTATTTT.

As concerns this clonotype: The junction shows a germline mismatch at one end, possibly a read error. This chain connects TRBV2 to TRBJ2-4; D is perhaps TRBD1 or TRBD2 (5 bases each). CDR1 and CDR2 from the germline V gene are SNHLY and FYNNEI. This CDR3 spans 15 amino acids. CDR3 nucleotide sequence: TGTGCCAGCAGTGAAGAAGGAAGCAGGGAGAATATTCGGTACTTC. It encodes CASSEEGSRENIRYF.

Only a few counts were recorded for this clonotype. This sequence joins TRBV12-3 or TRBV12-4 and TRBJ1-1; D unresolved. Trimming took 6 bases from V and 7 from J, leaving 12 bases between them. The CDR3 extends over 12 amino acids. CDR3 DNA: TGTGCCAGCAGCCGACGGGGTATTGAAGCTTTCTTT. Amino acids: CASSRRGIEAFF.

The chain uses TRBV5-1 and TRBJ1-1; no clear D gene. V lost 0 bases, J lost 1 base, and 10 bases lay in between. CDR1 is SGHRS, CDR2 YFSETQ, per germline. The length of the CDR3 is 15 residues. In DNA form, the CDR3 reads TGCGCCAGCAGCTTGGCCGAGTCGGCGAACACTGAAGCTTTCTTT. It is translated as CASSLAESANTEAFF.

About this clonotype itself: This may stem from a read error, because a much larger clone lies one nucleotide away. Here the CDR3 omits its conserved ending phenylalanine or tryptophan, so a read error is the likely source. CDR3 in amino acids: CASGLTTGQRANEQFC. CDR3 nucleotides: TGTGCTAGTGGTTTGACGACAGGGCAGCGGGCCAATGAGCAGTTCTGC. The chain employs TRBV12-5 and TRBJ2-1; TRBD1 is a possible D gene (7 bases). Germline CDR1 reads LGHNT; CDR2 reads FRNRAP. This CDR3 is 16 amino acids long. Trimming took off 2 bases at V and 6 bases at J, with 17 bases between the two ends.

This rearrangement joins TRBV7-9 to TRBJ2-5; 7 bases are a match to TRBD1. The CDR3 runs to 14 residues. Germline V CDR1 and CDR2: SEHNR, FQNEAQ (reference sequence). V was pared by 3 bases and J by 11 bases, with 12 bases of the junction left unmatched. CDR3 amino acids: CASSFDRVVDEQYF. In nucleotides, the CDR3 is TGTGCCAGCAGCTTTGACAGGGTTGTCGATGAGCAGTACTTC.

This clonotype was seen a few times. The chain recombines TRBV5-1 with TRBJ2-7, with D tentatively TRBD1 (9 bases). This CDR3 contains 15 residues. Germline lookup yields CDR1 SGHRS and CDR2 YFSETQ. Trimming shortened V by 4 bases and J by 5 bases, and 19 bases separated the two germline ends. This CDR3 reads CASSPGGTGLDEQYF. The CDR3 DNA reads as TGCGCCAGCAGCCCGGGGGGGACAGGGCTCGACGAGCAGTACTTC.

This chain joins TRBV5-4 and TRBJ1-6; the D gene is possibly TRBD1 (5 bases). Between the trimmed V and J ends, which lost 4 bases and 8 bases, there was a span of 16 bases. The germline gives CDR1 SGHNT, CDR2 YYREEE (reference sequence). CDR3 length equals 15 residues. The CDR3 protein is CASSPGISADSPLHF. Written as DNA, the CDR3 is TGTGCCAGCAGCCCAGGGATCTCCGCGGATTCACCCCTCCACTTT.

CDR3 loop: CASSPANNSPLHF. In DNA, the CDR3 is TGTGCCAGCTCGCCTGCCAATAATTCACCCCTCCACTTT. The chain carries TRBV9 and TRBJ1-6, with D hard to call. V was shortened by 7 bases and J by 5 bases, with 10 bases between the two germline ends. There are 13 residues in the CDR3. Germline V gene data show CDR1 as SGDLS and CDR2 as YYNGEE.

This clonotype was detected many times. The chain is built from TRBV6-6 and TRBJ1-2; perhaps TRBD1 as D (5 bases). The germline CDR1 and CDR2 sequences are MNHNY and SVGAGI (reference sequence). The ends were cut back, 4 bases at V and 8 bases at J, with 8 bases in the middle. CDR3 length: 11 amino acids. CDR3 in amino acids: CASSSDRGYTF. DNA for the CDR3: TGTGCCAGCAGTTCCGACAGAGGCTACACCTTC.

The chain combines TRBV20-1 with TRBJ2-7, with D maybe TRBD1 (6 bases). V was clipped by 8 bases and J by 7 bases, with 24 bases between them. The CDR3 is 14 amino acids. Germline values: CDR1 DFQATT, CDR2 SNEGSKA (reference sequence). The CDR3 bases are TGCAGTCTCTCCCGGGACACGGGCCGGGGAGAGCAGTACTTC. Translating it yields CSLSRDTGRGEQYF.

In its sample, this clonotype was seen a few times. CDR3 DNA: TGTGCCAGCAGCTTACAGCGATATAGCAATCAGCCCCAGCATTTT. Its protein product is CASSLQRYSNQPQHF. The chain has TRBV28 and TRBJ1-5, with D hard to call. The CDR3 is made up of 15 amino acids. Germline CDR1 is MDHEN and CDR2 is SYDVKM. The ends were cut back, 6 bases at V and 0 bases at J, with 12 bases in the middle.

This clonotype was detected a few times. The rearrangement joins TRBV3-1 to TRBJ1-2; TRBD1 matches at 8 bases. V dropped 2 bases and J dropped 7; count of bases not matched to a gene: 6. Germline CDR1 LGHDT, CDR2 YNNKEL (reference sequence). CDR3 length equals 14 residues. CDR3 DNA sequence: TGTGCCAGCAGCCAAACCGTCCAGGGGGCTGGCTACACCTTC. This translates into CASSQTVQGAGYTF.

This clonotype was observed at least ten times. This chain connects TRBV12-3 or TRBV12-4 to TRBJ1-2; D unresolved. Trimming left V 1 base short and J 4 bases short, with 10 bases between. The CDR3 totals 14 residues. DNA for the CDR3: TGTGCCAGCAGTTTAGGCGGGCTTGGCTATGGCTACACCTTC. Translated: CASSLGGLGYGYTF.

This clonotype was seen a handful of times. The V and J genes are TRBV28 and TRBJ2-7; 11 bases line up with TRBD2. Per the germline V gene, CDR1 is MDHEN and CDR2 is SYDVKM. V gave up 7 bases and J gave up 5 bases; unmatched junction bases: 16. This CDR3 contains 17 residues. The CDR3 nucleotides read TGTGCCAGCACCGGGACTAGCGGCGTCGAGGTGAGGGACGAGCAGTACTTC. Protein: CASTGTSGVEVRDEQYF. The entire variable domain, with the rest obtained from reference TRBV28 and TRBJ2-7, is as follows: DVKVTQSSRYLVKRTGEKVFLECVQDMDHENMFWYRQDPGLGLRLIYFSYDVKMKEKGDIPEGYSVSREKKERFSLILESASTNQTSMYLCASTGTSGVEVRDEQYFGPGTRLTVT.

The V and J genes are TRBV7-3 and TRBJ2-1; tentatively, D is TRBD2 (6 bases). Trimming removed 3 bases from V and 15 bases from J, with 24 bases in between. The germline CDR1 and CDR2 sequences are SGHTA and FQGTGA. The CDR3 consists of 15 residues. CDR3 DNA: TGTGCCAGCAGCTTGGGGGGAAGCTCCTACAATGGGCGGTTCTTC. Protein sequence: CASSLGGSSYNGRFF.